The 21 T cell receptor beta chains in this list originate from one sample, sequenced in a study of T cell responses to AZD1222 COVID-19 vaccine. Sequencing was performed with immunoSEQ multiplex PCR; in TCRdb, only in-frame clones are kept and a portion is missing. This sample carries 95,000 to 150,000 clones, 75% to 90% of them seen once, and the ten largest clones take roughly 4%. The sample here was peripheral blood, taken 28 days after the second AZD1222 dose. The receptors stem from an adult who received the AZD1222 COVID-19 vaccine.

This sequence joins TRBV28 and TRBJ1-5; D gene unclear. V lost 4 bases to trimming and J lost 0 bases, with 1 base between them. The CDR3 length is 12 residues. Germline V lookup: CDR1 MDHEN, CDR2 SYDVKM. The CDR3 bases are TGTGCCAGCAGTTATAGCAATCAGCCCCAGCATTTT. This encodes CASSYSNQPQHF.

The chain employs TRBV4-1 and TRBJ2-2, with D possibly being TRBD1 (6 bases). The CDR3 is made up of 16 amino acids. The V end lost 4 bases, the J end lost 6 bases, and 18 bases lay between the germline ends. CDR1 MGHRA and CDR2 YSYEKL come from the germline V gene. DNA for the CDR3: TGCGCCAGCAGCCTTGGGGCAGGGGACCCCCCCGGGGAGCTGTTTTTT. This sequence encodes CASSLGAGDPPGELFF.

This clone was counted a few times. This sequence joins TRBV30 and TRBJ1-4; D unclear. The length of the CDR3 is 13 residues. Germline CDR1 GTSNPN, CDR2 SVGIG (reference sequence). V was cut by 3 bases and J by 8 bases, with 13 bases left in between. The CDR3 region is CAWRIGRREKLFF. The CDR3 DNA is TGTGCCTGGAGGATCGGCAGGAGAGAAAAACTGTTTTTT.

This chain connects TRBV7-8 to TRBJ2-5; 8 bases agree with TRBD1. Germline CDR1 is SGHVS and CDR2 is FQNEAQ. V was pared by 8 bases and J by 4 bases, with 6 bases of the junction left unmatched. The CDR3 totals 13 residues. Written as DNA, the CDR3 is TGTGCCAGCGGCGGACAGGGAGGAGAGACCCAGTACTTC. Its translation is CASGGQGGETQYF.

V and J are TRBV30 and TRBJ1-4; D is undetermined. From germline, CDR1 is GTSNPN and CDR2 SVGIG (reference sequence). Deletions cut 0 bases from V and 5 bases from J, with 13 bases between. The CDR3 extends over 15 amino acids. CDR3 loop: CAWSVPGRINEKLFF. The CDR3, as DNA: TGTGCCTGGAGTGTACCCGGACGGATAAATGAAAAACTGTTTTTT.

This CDR3 is CASGLDAIVRGGQELSYNEQFF. In DNA form, the CDR3 reads TGTGCTAGTGGTTTGGACGCGATTGTGAGGGGGGGGCAAGAATTATCCTACAATGAGCAGTTCTTC. The chain carries TRBV12-5 and TRBJ2-1; D might be TRBD2 (7 bases). The CDR3 runs 22 residues. Per germline, CDR1 LGHNT and CDR2 FRNRAP. V shed 1 base and J shed 1 base, with 29 bases lying between them.

Note on this clone: Because the CDR3's place on the DNA is in doubt, the DNA is left out and the CDR3 is given as listed by TCRdb. This rearrangement joins TRBV19 to TRBJ1-5. Germline loops: CDR1 LNHDA, CDR2 SQIVND (reference sequence). Both ends counted, the CDR3 spans 16 residues. The chain's CDR3 is CASTLVWRGSNQPQHF.

About this clone: Other DNA sequences within the sample encode an identical CDR3. The V call is TRBV2, the J call TRBJ1-5; TRBD1 matches at 10 bases. The CDR3 consists of 14 residues. Trimming took 3 bases from V and 11 from J; bases not matched to a gene: 7. The V gene's germline CDR1 is SNHLY and CDR2 FYNNEI. Written as DNA, the CDR3 is TGTGCCAGCAGTGACGGGACAGGGGTTTGGTCCCAGCATTTT. Encoded protein: CASSDGTGVWSQHF.

V usage is TRBV13 and J usage is TRBJ2-7; D may correspond to TRBD1 or TRBD2 (5 bases each). Germline CDR1 reads PRHDT; CDR2 reads FYEKMQ (reference sequence). Trimming left V 0 bases short and J 1 base short, with 10 bases between. The CDR3 runs to 15 residues. CDR3 bases: TGTGCCAGCAGCTTAGGCGGGGACGTATCCTACGAGCAGTACTTC. Amino acid sequence: CASSLGGDVSYEQYF.

The V and J genes are TRBV12-3 or TRBV12-4 and TRBJ1-5; D is unclear. This CDR3 contains 13 residues. The germline V and J ends were trimmed by 7 bases and 4 bases, with 11 bases remaining between them. In DNA, the CDR3 is TGTGCCAGCAACTCGGACCTTAATCAGCCCCAGCATTTT. Translation gives CASNSDLNQPQHF.

This clone occurred once. V is TRBV10-1 and J is TRBJ1-2, with 7 bases lining up with TRBD1. CDR1 WNHNN and CDR2 SYGVQD come from the germline V gene (reference sequence). Losses at the gene ends were 6 bases for V and 5 bases for J; bases not matched to a gene: 15. The CDR3 contains 16 residues. This chain's CDR3 is CASRPTLTRGQYGYTF. The CDR3 DNA reads TGCGCCAGCAGGCCTACACTGACAAGGGGGCAATATGGCTACACCTTC.

This clone was observed a few times. In DNA form, the CDR3 reads TGTGCCAGCAGCCAAGACAGGGGGCAGAGTAATTCACCCCTCCACTTT. Translation: CASSQDRGQSNSPLHF. V is TRBV7-2 and J is TRBJ1-6; 10 nucleotides align to TRBD1. The CDR3 runs 16 residues. V lost 5 bases to trimming and J lost 6 bases; unmatched junction nucleotides: 7. The V gene's germline CDR1 is SGHTA and CDR2 FQGNSA. The complete variable domain, with remaining parts taken from reference TRBV7-2 and TRBJ1-6, reads GAGVSQSPSNKVTEKGKDVELRCDPISGHTALYWYRQSLGQGLEFLIYFQGNSAPDKSGLPSDRFSAERTGGSVSTLTIQRTQQEDSAVYLCASSQDRGQSNSPLHFGNGTRLTVT.

V gene TRBV7-9 combines with J gene TRBJ1-1; a possible D gene is TRBD1 (6 bases). Germline V lookup: CDR1 SEHNR, CDR2 FQNEAQ (reference sequence). V dropped 5 bases and J dropped 1 base, with 8 bases sitting between them. The length of the CDR3 is 13 residues. As DNA, the CDR3 is TGTGCCAGCAGCGCGACAGGGAACACTGAAGCTTTCTTT. The encoded protein is CASSATGNTEAFF.

The genes are TRBV5-1 and TRBJ2-1; 7 bases match TRBD1. The V gene's germline CDR1 is SGHRS and CDR2 YFSETQ. V shed 4 bases and J 8 bases; nucleotides not matched to a gene: 9. This CDR3 contains 14 residues. The CDR3 is CASSQTTGLYEQFF. The DNA of the CDR3 is TGCGCCAGCAGCCAAACGACAGGGTTGTATGAGCAGTTCTTC.

The V gene is TRBV19, the J gene TRBJ1-3; no firm D call. Germline V CDR1 and CDR2: LNHDA, SQIVND (reference sequence). The CDR3 length is 15 residues. V was clipped by 8 bases and J by 0 bases, with 14 bases between them. In DNA form, the CDR3 reads TGTGCCAGTTTCGACGACACCAGCTCTGGAAACACCATATATTTT. The encoded protein is CASFDDTSSGNTIYF.

J is TRBJ2-2 and V is TRBV11-2; weak D call: TRBD2 (6 bases). This CDR3 contains 15 residues. Trimming took 2 bases from V and 1 from J, leaving 8 bases between them. Germline CDR1 reads SGHAT; CDR2 reads FQNNGV. This chain's CDR3 is CASSLQGLNTGELFF. The CDR3, as DNA: TGTGCCAGCAGCTTACAGGGACTGAACACCGGGGAGCTGTTTTTT.

The V gene is TRBV5-4, the J gene TRBJ1-1, with 8 positions matching TRBD1. Germline CDR1 is SGHNT and CDR2 is YYREEE (reference sequence). The CDR3 extends over 13 amino acids. Trimming at V came to 2 bases and at J to 4 bases, leaving 1 base not matched to a gene. CDR3 region: CASSFTGGTEAFF. For the CDR3, the DNA is TGTGCCAGCAGCTTCACAGGGGGCACTGAAGCTTTCTTT.

The chain combines TRBV11-2 with TRBJ2-7; no clear D gene. Trimming shortened V by 1 base and J by 7 bases, and 8 bases separated the two germline ends. The germline CDR1 and CDR2 sequences are SGHAT and FQNNGV. This CDR3 is 12 amino acids long. The CDR3 protein is CASSLGWWEQYF. The CDR3 DNA is TGTGCCAGCAGCTTAGGCTGGTGGGAGCAGTACTTC.

This clone was seen a few times. The CDR3 region has the DNA TGTGCCAGCTCACCGAGCCGACAGGGGGTGAGCGGGGAGCTGTTTTTT. Translation gives CASSPSRQGVSGELFF. The chain links TRBV18 to TRBJ2-2; TRBD1 matches 9 bases. V lost 3 bases to trimming and J lost 7 bases; unmatched junction nucleotides: 9. From germline, CDR1 is KGHSH and CDR2 LQKENI. CDR3 length: 16 residues.

The chain couples TRBV7-2 to TRBJ2-2; a possible D gene is TRBD1 (5 bases). This CDR3 is 15 amino acids long. Germline V gives CDR1 SGHTA, CDR2 FQGNSA. V was clipped by 4 bases and J by 1 base, with 10 bases between them. In DNA, the CDR3 is TGTGCCAGCAGCTGGAAGGGGCAGAACACCGGGGAGCTGTTTTTT. It codes for CASSWKGQNTGELFF.

This clone was seen only once. This sequence joins TRBV6-5 and TRBJ2-1; TRBD2 is a possible D gene (6 bases). CDR1 is MNHEY and CDR2 is SVGAGI in the germline V gene. V lost 8 bases and J lost 4, with 12 bases in between. The CDR3 runs to 13 residues. The CDR3: CASRGTGYNEQFF. CDR3 in DNA: TGTGCCAGCCGGGGGACCGGTTACAATGAGCAGTTCTTC.